A single sample gave rise to the 29 T cell receptor beta chains below, sequenced in a study of regulatory T cells in long-lasting Graves disease. Investigators prepared the TCR beta libraries by applying iRepertoire HTBI primers and Arm-PCR of CDR3 regions. TCRdb itself ran the multiplex PCR reads through MiXCR, one entry per CDR3 protein. The data contain approximately 400,000 distinct CDR3 sequences, just under 15% of them singletons. This sample's time point: newly diagnosed GD, antithyroid drugs for less than 3 months. From PBMCs, RNA was extracted and then used to make the TCR library. The sample also formed part of further work on T cells in Graves' hyperthyroidism and ophthalmopathy.

This material consisted of peripheral blood mononuclear cells (PBMCs), taken at new diagnosis, from a patient treated with antithyroid drugs. These receptors were taken from a woman aged 25 to 45 with Graves disease.

The rearrangement uses TRBV5-4 and TRBJ1-1, with 9 bases fitting TRBD1. Germline values: CDR1 SGHNT, CDR2 YYREEE (reference sequence). The CDR3 has 16 amino acids. V lost 4 bases to trimming and J lost 0 bases; unmatched junction nucleotides: 7. This CDR3 reads CASSGGQGRMNTEAFF. CDR3 coding DNA: TGTGCCAGCAGCGGGGGACAGGGAAGGATGAACACTGAAGCTTTCTTT. Filled out from reference TRBV5-4 and TRBJ1-1, the complete variable domain reads ETGVTQSPTHLIKTRGQQVTLRCSSQSGHNTVSWYQQALGQGPQFIFQYYREEENGRGNFPPRFSGLQFPNYSSELNVNALELDDSALYLCASSGGQGRMNTEAFFGQGTRLTVV.

This clonotype was seen a handful of times. A much larger clonotype is one base distant, so this may be a read error. The chain recombines TRBV30 with TRBJ1-1; no firm D call. V was cut by 2 bases and J by 4 bases, with 14 bases left in between. Per the germline V gene, CDR1 is GTSNPN and CDR2 is SVGIG (reference sequence). This CDR3 region has 14 residues. This CDR3 reads CAWSPDVGITEAFF. For the CDR3, the DNA is TGTGCCTGGAGTCCGGACGTGGGCATCACTGAAGCTTTCTTT.

This clonotype was observed many times. V and J are TRBV7-3 and TRBJ2-1; TRBD2 matches 12 bases. This CDR3 comprises 16 residues. With 5 bases clipped from V and 2 bases from J, the junction kept 4 bases outside the gene matches. Looked up from germline, CDR1 is SGHTA and CDR2 is FQGTGA. CDR3 sequence (DNA): TGTGCCAGCAGCCAGGGGACTAGCGGGCCCTACAATGAGCAGTTCTTC. Its protein product is CASSQGTSGPYNEQFF.

J is TRBJ1-1 and V is TRBV5-6; D possibly corresponds to TRBD1 (5 bases). Trimming took 1 base from V and 4 from J, leaving 17 bases between them. This CDR3 spans 16 amino acids. Germline CDR1 reads SGHDT; CDR2 reads YYEEEE. The CDR3 protein is CASSLRWWGVITEAFF. For the CDR3, the DNA is TGTGCCAGCAGCTTGCGGTGGTGGGGCGTTATCACTGAAGCTTTCTTT.

The chain is built from TRBV11-2 and TRBJ1-4; TRBD1 matches at 8 bases. Germline-derived CDR1 and CDR2 are SGHAT and FQNNGV. Germline trimming cut 5 bases from V and 8 bases from J; bases unmatched to any gene: 10. The CDR3 sequence is 15 residues long. The CDR3 region is CASSGNRGTGEKLFF. The CDR3 region has the DNA TGTGCCAGCAGCGGCAACAGGGGGACGGGGGAAAAACTGTTTTTT.

The chain joins TRBV4-1 to TRBJ1-1; TRBD1 might be the D (6 bases). This CDR3 has 14 residues. V lost 9 bases and J 1 base, leaving 15 bases between the germline ends. CDR1 and CDR2 from the germline V gene are MGHRA and YSYEKL. The CDR3 sequence is CASRGNLKNTEAFF. In nucleotides, the CDR3 is TGCGCCAGTAGGGGGAATCTTAAGAACACTGAAGCTTTCTTT.

This clonotype was counted a few times. This chain links TRBV2 with TRBJ2-1; D perhaps matches TRBD1 (6 bases). V lost 8 bases, J lost 0 bases, and 11 bases lay in between. Germline lookup yields CDR1 SNHLY and CDR2 FYNNEI. This CDR3 has 14 residues. This chain's CDR3 is CASSGVGSYNEQFF. Here the CDR3 DNA reads TGTGCCAGCTCAGGGGTGGGCTCCTACAATGAGCAGTTCTTC.

This clonotype was picked up a small number of times. A clone one base away is much larger, so this may be a read error. This rearrangement joins TRBV11-2 to TRBJ2-7, with D perhaps TRBD1 (6 bases). The CDR3 sequence is 14 residues long. Germline CDR1 reads SGHAT; CDR2 reads FQNNGV. V shed 5 bases and J shed 2 bases, with 13 bases lying between them. CDR3 in amino acids: CASSPTGQPYEQYF. The CDR3 DNA is TGTGCCAGCAGCCCCACTGGACAGCCCTACGAGCAGTACTTC.

The chain carries TRBV6-2 or TRBV6-3 and TRBJ2-7; no clear D. The germline V gene has CDR1 MNHEY and CDR2 SVGEGT. Trimming stripped 11 bases from V and 2 bases from J, with 16 bases between. The CDR3 contains 13 residues. The CDR3 bases are TGTGCCGGCTCCCGAACACAGACCTACGAGCAGTACTTC. Residues: CAGSRTQTYEQYF.

In this sample, this clonotype turned up many times. The chain recombines TRBV5-1 with TRBJ2-7; D is unclear. This CDR3 is built from 14 residues. The germline V gene has CDR1 SGHRS and CDR2 YFSETQ. V lost 1 base and J 5 bases, leaving 13 bases between the germline ends. CDR3 sequence (DNA): TGCGCCAGCAGCTTGAGGGTAGGAACCCACGAGCAGTACTTC. It is translated as CASSLRVGTHEQYF.

There are many counts of this clonotype. The V call is TRBV11-2, the J call TRBJ1-1, with a tentative D call TRBD1 (6 bases). CDR3 length: 19 amino acids. Germline V gives CDR1 SGHAT, CDR2 FQNNGV. Trimming took 5 bases from V and 3 from J, leaving 28 bases between them. The chain's CDR3 is CASSPRGGGRITVHTEAFF. Written as DNA, the CDR3 is TGTGCCAGCAGCCCGAGAGGAGGGGGGCGGATTACCGTTCACACTGAAGCTTTCTTT.

This clonotype has ten or more counts. This chain uses TRBV12-3 or TRBV12-4 with TRBJ2-1; D is undetermined. This CDR3 has 12 amino acids. V was cut by 6 bases and J by 7 bases, with 10 bases left in between. CDR3 residues: CASSQAYNEQFF. DNA of the CDR3: TGTGCCAGCAGCCAGGCGTATAATGAGCAGTTCTTC.

V usage is TRBV19 and J usage is TRBJ2-1; no reliable D call. The CDR3 length is 11 residues. Between the trimmed V and J ends, which lost 6 bases and 7 bases, there was a span of 7 bases. CDR1 is LNHDA, CDR2 SQIVND, per germline (reference sequence). The CDR3 DNA is TGTGCCAGTAGAGCCGGGAATGAGCAGTTCTTC. It yields the protein CASRAGNEQFF.

The CDR3 reads CASRGTAEQFF. DNA of the CDR3: TGTGCCAGCAGGGGGACTGCAGAGCAGTTCTTC. This rearrangement joins TRBV27 to TRBJ2-1, with a possible D match to TRBD2 (6 bases). The germline V and J ends were trimmed by 6 bases and 10 bases, with 10 bases remaining between them. CDR3 length: 11 amino acids. Germline CDR1 MNHEY, CDR2 SMNVEV (reference sequence).

The gene calls are TRBV5-6 and TRBJ2-2; a weak D match, TRBD2 (7 bases). Per the germline V gene, CDR1 is SGHDT and CDR2 is YYEEEE. The CDR3 has 15 residues. V was pared by 1 base and J by 7 bases, with 14 bases between. CDR3 nucleotides: TGTGCCAGCAGCTTGTTGGGGGGGCGAGGCGGGGAGCTGTTTTTT. Amino acids: CASSLLGGRGGELFF. The full variable domain, in which reference TRBV5-6 and TRBJ2-2 provide the parts outside the CDR3, is DAGVTQSPTHLIKTRGQQVTLRCSPKSGHDTVSWYQQALGQGPQFIFQYYEEEERQRGNFPDRFSGHQFPNYSSELNVNALLLGDSALYLCASSLLGGRGGELFFGEGSRLTVL.

This clonotype was counted ten times or more. The gene calls are TRBV18 and TRBJ2-7, with a weak D call TRBD1 (6 bases). The CDR3 has 13 residues. Per the germline V gene, CDR1 is KGHSH and CDR2 is LQKENI. Trimming removed 6 bases from V and 6 bases from J, with 15 bases in between. CDR3 DNA: TGTGCCAGCTCCCTACAGGGTCCAGGCGAGCAGTACTTC. Encoded protein: CASSLQGPGEQYF.

The chain is built from TRBV16 and TRBJ2-1; D is unclear. Germline lookup yields CDR1 KGHSY and CDR2 FQNENV. This CDR3 has 13 residues. V lost 1 base, J lost 8 bases, and 9 bases lay in between. This CDR3 is CASSQWPDHEQFF. The CDR3 DNA is TGTGCCAGCAGCCAATGGCCGGACCATGAGCAGTTCTTC.

A word on this clonotype: This may stem from a read error, because a much larger clone lies one nucleotide away. The CDR3 DNA is TGTGCCAGCATAAGGACTAGCGGAGCGCCCGGGGAGCAGTTTTTT. Its translation: CASIRTSGAPGEQFF. This chain links TRBV27 with TRBJ2-2; the match to TRBD2 covers 10 bases. Germline values: CDR1 MNHEY, CDR2 SMNVEV (reference sequence). This CDR3 has 15 amino acids.

The chain joins TRBV12-3 or TRBV12-4 to TRBJ1-1; D may be TRBD1 (6 bases). The CDR3 consists of 15 residues. The V and J ends lost 6 bases and 7 bases respectively, with 21 bases between them. The CDR3 region is CASSLFSGGRLEAFF. CDR3 DNA: TGTGCCAGCAGCCTATTCTCGGGGGGCAGGCTTGAAGCTTTCTTT.

This clonotype has at least ten counts. This chain links TRBV12-3 or TRBV12-4 with TRBJ1-1; D is perhaps TRBD1 (6 bases). The CDR3 has 14 residues. V lost 7 bases and J 4 bases, leaving 16 bases between the germline ends. CDR3 DNA sequence: TGTGCCAGCACCCGGGCAGGGGTCCCCACTGAAGCTTTCTTT. Amino acid sequence: CASTRAGVPTEAFF.

The chain is built from TRBV10-3 and TRBJ2-2; TRBD2 aligns across 14 bases. V trimming: 3 bases; J trimming: 5 bases; junction bases outside the gene matches: 8. The germline CDR1 and CDR2 sequences are ENHRY and SYGVKD. The CDR3 has 18 amino acids. CDR3 nucleotide sequence: TGTGCCATCAGTGAAAGGGGTGGACTAGCGGGAGGAACCGGGGAGCTGTTTTTT. It yields the protein CAISERGGLAGGTGELFF.

This chain uses TRBV29-1 with TRBJ2-7; maybe TRBD1 (6 bases). Trimming stripped 6 bases from V and 3 bases from J, with 15 bases between. Per the germline V gene, CDR1 is SQVTM and CDR2 is ANQGSEA. This CDR3 is built from 13 residues. CDR3 DNA: TGCAGCGTGAGGCCGACAGGCCTCTACGAGCAGTACTTC. Protein product: CSVRPTGLYEQYF.

This clonotype has at least ten counts. J is TRBJ2-5 and V is TRBV28; D uncertain. The CDR3 sequence is 12 residues long. Per the germline V gene, CDR1 is MDHEN and CDR2 is SYDVKM. V dropped 10 bases and J dropped 5 bases, with 14 bases sitting between them. The CDR3 bases are TGTGCCACCTCGAGGCCGACCGAGACCCAGTACTTC. Encoded protein: CATSRPTETQYF.

There are many counts of this clonotype. The chain is built from TRBV6-1 and TRBJ2-3; the D is unclear. Germline CDR1 reads MNHNS; CDR2 reads SASEGT. CDR3 size: 16 residues. V lost 7 bases, J lost 0 bases, and 17 bases lay in between. CDR3 DNA sequence: TGTGCCAGCATTAAGTTGACTGGGGTTAGCACAGATACGCAGTATTTT. Its translation: CASIKLTGVSTDTQYF.

Here the CDR3 DNA reads TGTGCCAGCAGTTTACGAGACAGCCTCCTTGGGGCGCATGAGCAGTTCTTC. This translates into CASSLRDSLLGAHEQFF. The chain has TRBV27 and TRBJ2-1; a possible D gene is TRBD1 (5 bases). Germline CDR1 and CDR2: MNHEY and SMNVEV (reference sequence). The CDR3 sequence is 17 residues long. V lost 2 bases to trimming and J lost 8 bases, with 22 bases between them.

This clonotype was observed a handful of times. J is TRBJ2-2 and V is TRBV19, with D possibly matching TRBD1 (6 bases). Germline-derived CDR1 and CDR2 are LNHDA and SQIVND (reference sequence). The V end lost 7 bases, the J end lost 3 bases, and 9 bases lay between the germline ends. CDR3 size: 13 residues. The DNA of the CDR3 is TGTGCCAGTATGACAGGATACACCGGGGAGCTGTTTTTT. Protein: CASMTGYTGELFF.

This clonotype was detected ten times or more. The chain links TRBV5-6 to TRBJ2-7, with D unclear. V lost 1 base to trimming and J lost 4 bases, with 9 bases between them. The CDR3 is 13 residues long. Germline V gene lookup returns CDR1 SGHDT and CDR2 YYEEEE. The CDR3, as DNA: TGTGCCAGCAGCTTGTGGGCGCTGTACGAGCAGTACTTC. This codes for CASSLWALYEQYF. Complete variable domain (other parts from reference TRBV5-6 and TRBJ2-7): DAGVTQSPTHLIKTRGQQVTLRCSPKSGHDTVSWYQQALGQGPQFIFQYYEEEERQRGNFPDRFSGHQFPNYSSELNVNALLLGDSALYLCASSLWALYEQYFGPGTRLTVT.

In its sample, this clonotype was seen many times. CDR3 bases: TGTGCCAGCTCACCAGCTCTACTAGCGGGACGGGGAGAGACCCAGTACTTC. Amino acid sequence: CASSPALLAGRGETQYF. The V call is TRBV18, the J call TRBJ2-5; 10 bases align to TRBD2. The germline V gene encodes CDR1 KGHSH and CDR2 LQKENI. V trimming: 2 bases; J trimming: 4 bases; junction bases outside the gene matches: 10. This CDR3 is 17 amino acids long. The complete variable domain, with remaining parts taken from reference TRBV18 and TRBJ2-5, reads NAGVMQNPRHLVRRRGQEARLRCSPMKGHSHVYWYRQLPEEGLKFMVYLQKENIIDESGMPKERFSAEFPKEGPSILRIQQVVRGDSAAYFCASSPALLAGRGETQYFGPGTRLLVL.

The chain recombines TRBV30 with TRBJ2-1; the match to TRBD1 covers 9 bases. J lost 2 bases, V lost 5 bases, and 7 bases had no gene match. Looked up from germline, CDR1 is GTSNPN and CDR2 is SVGIG (reference sequence). There are 15 residues in the CDR3. The CDR3 protein is CAWSGGDRAYNEQFF. CDR3 bases: TGTGCCTGGTCTGGTGGGGACAGGGCCTACAATGAGCAGTTCTTC.